This passage covers 3 T cell receptor beta chains from one sample sequenced in a study of T cell responses to AZD1222 COVID-19 vaccine. Libraries were prepared by immunoSEQ multiplex PCR; TCRdb keeps only in-frame clonotypes and omits some of them. The profile covers fewer than 200,000 clones, with about 91% appearing a single time and roughly 11% taken by the ten largest. Specimen: peripheral blood, collected 28 days after the second AZD1222 dose. The receptor set was obtained from an adult who received the AZD1222 COVID-19 vaccine.

The genes are TRBV4-1 and TRBJ1-6; 7 nucleotides align to TRBD1. This CDR3 has 14 residues. Germline V gives CDR1 MGHRA, CDR2 YSYEKL. V shed 4 bases and J 6 bases; nucleotides not matched to a gene: 3. CDR3: CASSPGQFNSPLHF. For the CDR3, the DNA is TGCGCCAGCAGCCCGGGACAGTTTAATTCACCCCTCCACTTT.

The gene calls are TRBV6-5 and TRBJ1-2; D perhaps matches TRBD1 (6 bases). This CDR3 has 13 residues. V was cut by 6 bases and J by 4 bases, with 12 bases left in between. Germline V gene lookup returns CDR1 MNHEY and CDR2 SVGAGI. The CDR3 sequence is CASSTRGTYGYTF. CDR3 coding DNA: TGTGCCAGCAGCACCAGGGGAACCTATGGCTACACCTTC.

The V call is TRBV11-2, the J call TRBJ2-1; D assignment may be TRBD1 or TRBD2 (5 bases each). This CDR3 spans 15 amino acids. Germline V CDR1 and CDR2: SGHAT, FQNNGV. V lost 2 bases to trimming and J lost 5 bases, with 13 bases between them. The CDR3 DNA is TGTGCCAGCAGCTTAAGAGGGGCGACCAACAATGAGCAGTTCTTC. It encodes CASSLRGATNNEQFF.